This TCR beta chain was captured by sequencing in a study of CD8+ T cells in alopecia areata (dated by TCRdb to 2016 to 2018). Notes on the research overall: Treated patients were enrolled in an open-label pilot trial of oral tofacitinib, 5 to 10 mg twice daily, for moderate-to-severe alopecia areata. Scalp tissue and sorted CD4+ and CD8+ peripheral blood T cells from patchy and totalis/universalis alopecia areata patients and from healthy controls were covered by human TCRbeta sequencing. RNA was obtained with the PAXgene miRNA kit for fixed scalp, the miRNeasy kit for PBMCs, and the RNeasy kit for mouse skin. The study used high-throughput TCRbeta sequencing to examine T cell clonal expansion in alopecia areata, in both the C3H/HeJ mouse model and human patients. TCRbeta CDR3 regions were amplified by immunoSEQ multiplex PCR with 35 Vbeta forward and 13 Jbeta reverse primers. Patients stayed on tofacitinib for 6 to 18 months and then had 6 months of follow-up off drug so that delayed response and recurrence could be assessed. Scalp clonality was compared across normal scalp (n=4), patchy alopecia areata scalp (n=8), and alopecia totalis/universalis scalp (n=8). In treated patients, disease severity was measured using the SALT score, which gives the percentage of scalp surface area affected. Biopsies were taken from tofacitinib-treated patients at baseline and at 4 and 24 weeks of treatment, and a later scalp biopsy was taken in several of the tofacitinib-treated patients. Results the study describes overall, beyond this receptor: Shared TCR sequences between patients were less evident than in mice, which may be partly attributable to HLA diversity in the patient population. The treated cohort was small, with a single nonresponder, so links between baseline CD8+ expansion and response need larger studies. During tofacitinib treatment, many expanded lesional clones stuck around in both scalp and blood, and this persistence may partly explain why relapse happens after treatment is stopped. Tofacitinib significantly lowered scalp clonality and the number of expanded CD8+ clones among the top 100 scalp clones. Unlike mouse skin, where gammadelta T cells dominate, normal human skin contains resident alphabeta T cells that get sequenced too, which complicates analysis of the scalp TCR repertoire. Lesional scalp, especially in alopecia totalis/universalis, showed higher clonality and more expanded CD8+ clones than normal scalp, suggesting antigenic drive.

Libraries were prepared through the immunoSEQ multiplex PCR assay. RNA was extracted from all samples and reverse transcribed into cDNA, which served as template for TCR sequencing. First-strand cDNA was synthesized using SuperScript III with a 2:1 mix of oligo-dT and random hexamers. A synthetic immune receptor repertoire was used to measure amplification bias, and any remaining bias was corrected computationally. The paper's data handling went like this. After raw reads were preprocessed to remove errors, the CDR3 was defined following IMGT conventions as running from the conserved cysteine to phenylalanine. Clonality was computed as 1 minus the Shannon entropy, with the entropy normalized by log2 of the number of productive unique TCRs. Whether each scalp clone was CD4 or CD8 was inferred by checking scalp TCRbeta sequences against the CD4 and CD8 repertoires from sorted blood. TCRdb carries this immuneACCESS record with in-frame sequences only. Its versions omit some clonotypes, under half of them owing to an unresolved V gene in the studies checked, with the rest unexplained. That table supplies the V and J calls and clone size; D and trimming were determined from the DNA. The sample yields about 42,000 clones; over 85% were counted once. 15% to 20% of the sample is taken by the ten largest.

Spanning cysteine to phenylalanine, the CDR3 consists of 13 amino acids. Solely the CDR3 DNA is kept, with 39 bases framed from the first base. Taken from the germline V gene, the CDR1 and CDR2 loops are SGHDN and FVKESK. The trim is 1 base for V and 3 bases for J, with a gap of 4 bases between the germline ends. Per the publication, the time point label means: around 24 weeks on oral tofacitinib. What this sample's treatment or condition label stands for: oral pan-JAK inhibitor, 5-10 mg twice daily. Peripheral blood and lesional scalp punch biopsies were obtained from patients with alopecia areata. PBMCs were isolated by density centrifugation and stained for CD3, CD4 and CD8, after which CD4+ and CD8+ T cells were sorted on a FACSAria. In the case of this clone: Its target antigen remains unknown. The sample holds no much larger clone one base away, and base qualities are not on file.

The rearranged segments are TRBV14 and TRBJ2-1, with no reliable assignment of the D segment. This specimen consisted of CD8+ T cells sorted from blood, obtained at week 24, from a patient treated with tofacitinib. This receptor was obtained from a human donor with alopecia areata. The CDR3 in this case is CASSQGNYNEQFF. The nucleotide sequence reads TGTGCCAGCAGCCAAGGGAACTACAATGAGCAGTTCTTC.